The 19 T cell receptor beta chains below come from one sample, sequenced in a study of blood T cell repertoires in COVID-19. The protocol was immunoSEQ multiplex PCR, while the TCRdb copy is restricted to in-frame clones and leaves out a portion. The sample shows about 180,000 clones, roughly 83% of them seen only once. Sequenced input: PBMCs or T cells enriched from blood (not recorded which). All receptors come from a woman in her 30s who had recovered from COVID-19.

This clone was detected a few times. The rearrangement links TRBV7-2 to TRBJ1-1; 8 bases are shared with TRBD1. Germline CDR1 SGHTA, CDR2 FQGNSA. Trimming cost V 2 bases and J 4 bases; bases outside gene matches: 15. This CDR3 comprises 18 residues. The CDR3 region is CASSLMVLRGRVSTEAFF. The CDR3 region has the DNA TGTGCCAGCAGCTTAATGGTGCTCAGGGGGCGTGTTAGCACTGAAGCTTTCTTT.

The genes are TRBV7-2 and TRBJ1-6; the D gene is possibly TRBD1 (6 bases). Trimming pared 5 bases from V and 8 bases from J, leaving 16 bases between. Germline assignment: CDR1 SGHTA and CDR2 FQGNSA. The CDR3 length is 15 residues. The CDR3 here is CASSPPQGGYSPLHF. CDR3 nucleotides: TGTGCCAGCAGCCCTCCACAGGGAGGGTATTCACCCCTCCACTTT.

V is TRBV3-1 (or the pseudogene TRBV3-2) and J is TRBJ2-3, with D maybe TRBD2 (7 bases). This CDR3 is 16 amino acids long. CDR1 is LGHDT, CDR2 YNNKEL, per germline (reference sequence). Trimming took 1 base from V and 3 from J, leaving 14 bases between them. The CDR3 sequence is CASSQARGRGTDTQYF. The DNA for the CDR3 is TGTGCCAGCAGCCAAGCGAGGGGGAGGGGTACAGATACGCAGTATTTT.

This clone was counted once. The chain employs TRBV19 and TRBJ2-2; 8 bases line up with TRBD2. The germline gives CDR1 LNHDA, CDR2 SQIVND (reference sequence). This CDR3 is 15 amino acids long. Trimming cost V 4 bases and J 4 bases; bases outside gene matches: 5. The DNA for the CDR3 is TGTGCCAGTAGTACAGCGGGAGCGAGCACCGGGGAGCTGTTTTTT. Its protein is CASSTAGASTGELFF.

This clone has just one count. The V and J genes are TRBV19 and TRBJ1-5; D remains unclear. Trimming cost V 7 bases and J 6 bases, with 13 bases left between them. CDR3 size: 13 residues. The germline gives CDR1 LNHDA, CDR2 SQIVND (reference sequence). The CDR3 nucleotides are TGTGCCAGTACATGGGGAAGCGGTCAGCCCCAGCATTTT. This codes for CASTWGSGQPQHF.

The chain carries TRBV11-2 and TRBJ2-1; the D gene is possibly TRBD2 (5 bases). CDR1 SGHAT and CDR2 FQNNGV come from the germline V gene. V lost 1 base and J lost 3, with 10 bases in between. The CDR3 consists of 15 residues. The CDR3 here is CASSLGGGDYNEQFF. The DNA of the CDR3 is TGTGCCAGCAGCTTAGGAGGAGGAGACTACAATGAGCAGTTCTTC.

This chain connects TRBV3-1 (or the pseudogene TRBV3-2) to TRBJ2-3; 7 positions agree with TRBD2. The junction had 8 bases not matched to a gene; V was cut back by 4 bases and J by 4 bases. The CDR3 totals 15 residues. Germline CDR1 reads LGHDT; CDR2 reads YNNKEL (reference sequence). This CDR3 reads CASSRGTGGPDTQYF. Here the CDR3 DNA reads TGTGCCAGCAGCCGCGGGACGGGGGGTCCAGATACGCAGTATTTT.

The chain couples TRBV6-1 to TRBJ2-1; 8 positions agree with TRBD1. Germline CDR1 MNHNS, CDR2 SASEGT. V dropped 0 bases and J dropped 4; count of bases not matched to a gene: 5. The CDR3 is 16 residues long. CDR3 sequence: CASSEARTGLYNEQFF. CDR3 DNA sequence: TGTGCCAGCAGTGAAGCCCGGACAGGGCTTTACAATGAGCAGTTCTTC.

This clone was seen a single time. CDR3 DNA sequence: TGCGCCAGCAGCTTGGTTGGTGGGATCGGAGGGTCGGGAGAGACCCAGTACTTC. Protein product: CASSLVGGIGGSGETQYF. The J gene is TRBJ2-5, the V gene TRBV5-1, with TRBD2 as a possible D gene (6 bases). Germline V gene lookup returns CDR1 SGHRS and CDR2 YFSETQ. Trimming removed 0 bases from V and 4 bases from J, with 22 bases in between. The CDR3 totals 18 residues.

The CDR3 DNA is TGTGCCAGCAGCTATGGGCCTGGGACTAGCTATAGCACAGATACGCAGTATTTT. Amino acid sequence: CASSYGPGTSYSTDTQYF. J is TRBJ2-3 and V is TRBV7-3, with 9 bases that match TRBD2. Germline CDR1 reads SGHTA; CDR2 reads FQGTGA. The CDR3 has 18 amino acids. V lost 4 bases and J lost 0; bases outside the gene matches: 11. The entire variable domain, with the rest obtained from reference TRBV7-3 and TRBJ2-3, is as follows: GAGVSQTPSNKVTEKGKYVELRCDPISGHTALYWYRQSLGQGPEFLIYFQGTGAADDSGLPNDRFFAVRPEGSVSTLKIQRTERGDSAVYLCASSYGPGTSYSTDTQYFGPGTRLTVL.

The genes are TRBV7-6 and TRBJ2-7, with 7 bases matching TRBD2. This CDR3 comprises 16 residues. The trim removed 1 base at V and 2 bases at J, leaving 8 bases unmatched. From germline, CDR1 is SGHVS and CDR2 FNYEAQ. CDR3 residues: CASSLERGGSAYEQYF. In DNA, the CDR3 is TGTGCCAGCAGCTTAGAGAGGGGCGGGAGCGCCTACGAGCAGTACTTC.

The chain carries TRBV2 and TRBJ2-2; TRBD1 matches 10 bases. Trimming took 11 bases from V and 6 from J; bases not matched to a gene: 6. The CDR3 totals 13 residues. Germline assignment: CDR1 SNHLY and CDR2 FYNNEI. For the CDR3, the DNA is TGTGCCGGCGGAGGGACAGGGGCCGGGGAGCTGTTTTTT. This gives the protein CAGGGTGAGELFF.

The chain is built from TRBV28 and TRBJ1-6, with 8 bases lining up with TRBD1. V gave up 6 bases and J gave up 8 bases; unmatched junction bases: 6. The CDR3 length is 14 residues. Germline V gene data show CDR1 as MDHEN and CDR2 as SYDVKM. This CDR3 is CASRETGEHSPLHF. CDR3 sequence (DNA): TGTGCCAGCAGGGAGACAGGGGAGCATTCACCCCTCCACTTT.

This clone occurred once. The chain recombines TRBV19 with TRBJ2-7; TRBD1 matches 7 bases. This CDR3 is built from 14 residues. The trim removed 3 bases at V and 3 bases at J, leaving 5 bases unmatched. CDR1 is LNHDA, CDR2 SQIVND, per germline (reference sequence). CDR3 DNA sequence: TGTGCCAGTAGTATTGGGGACAGTTACTACGAGCAGTACTTC. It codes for CASSIGDSYYEQYF.

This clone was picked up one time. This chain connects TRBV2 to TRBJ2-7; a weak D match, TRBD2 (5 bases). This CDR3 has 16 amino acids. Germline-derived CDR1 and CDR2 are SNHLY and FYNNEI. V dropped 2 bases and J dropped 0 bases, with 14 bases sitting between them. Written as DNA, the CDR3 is TGTGCCAGCAGTGAATCGATAGCGAGATTCTCCTACGAGCAGTACTTC. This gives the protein CASSESIARFSYEQYF.

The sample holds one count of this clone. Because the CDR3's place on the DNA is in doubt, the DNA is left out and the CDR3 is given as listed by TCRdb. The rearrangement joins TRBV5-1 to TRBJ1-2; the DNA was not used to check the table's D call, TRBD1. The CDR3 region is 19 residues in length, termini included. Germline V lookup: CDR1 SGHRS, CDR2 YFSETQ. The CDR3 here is CASSDFLAQGADTELGYTF.

CDR3: CASSFPGRTGELFF. CDR3 coding DNA: TGTGCCAGCAGCTTCCCAGGGCGCACCGGGGAGCTGTTTTTT. The V call is TRBV7-9, the J call TRBJ2-2; possibly TRBD1 for D (5 bases). Germline CDR1 SEHNR, CDR2 FQNEAQ (reference sequence). V was shortened by 3 bases and J by 4 bases, with 9 bases between the two germline ends. CDR3 length: 14 amino acids.

The CDR3 spells CASSVAAAGGYEQYF. CDR3 DNA sequence: TGTGCCAGCAGCGTAGCGGCTGCAGGGGGCTACGAGCAGTACTTC. This sequence joins TRBV9 and TRBJ2-7, with 7 bases identical to TRBD1. CDR1 and CDR2 from the germline V gene are SGDLS and YYNGEE. Trimming cost V 0 bases and J 3 bases; bases outside gene matches: 6. The CDR3 consists of 15 residues.

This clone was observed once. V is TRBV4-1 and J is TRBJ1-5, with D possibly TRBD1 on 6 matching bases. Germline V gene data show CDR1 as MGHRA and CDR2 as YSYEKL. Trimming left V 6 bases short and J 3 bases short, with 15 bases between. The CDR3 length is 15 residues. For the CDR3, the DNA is TGCGCCAGCAGGGCAGGGGTCGCAGACAATCAGCCCCAGCATTTT. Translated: CASRAGVADNQPQHF.